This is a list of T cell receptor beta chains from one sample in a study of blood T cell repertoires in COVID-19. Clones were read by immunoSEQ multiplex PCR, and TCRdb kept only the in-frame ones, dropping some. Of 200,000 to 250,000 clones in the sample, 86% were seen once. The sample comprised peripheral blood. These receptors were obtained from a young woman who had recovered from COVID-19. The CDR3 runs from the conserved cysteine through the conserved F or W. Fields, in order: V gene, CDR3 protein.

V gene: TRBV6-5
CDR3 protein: CASSYQSGVTDTQYF

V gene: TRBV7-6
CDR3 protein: CASSLRGTSGGPLHGELFF

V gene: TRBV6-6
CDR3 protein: CASSQTGGGTEAFF

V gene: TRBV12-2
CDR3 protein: CASRLASPTSGGRKFF

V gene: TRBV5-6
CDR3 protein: CASSTRDRVVNGYTF

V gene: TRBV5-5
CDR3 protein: CASSLVPGQNTEAFF

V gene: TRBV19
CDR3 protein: CASSMGRKLAGAYEQYF

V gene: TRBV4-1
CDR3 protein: CASSQEQVDTEAFF

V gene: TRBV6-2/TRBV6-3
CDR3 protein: CASSYATGSSYNSPLHF

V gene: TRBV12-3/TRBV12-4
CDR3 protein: CASSLATGTEQYF

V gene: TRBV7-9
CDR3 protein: CASSFSFKGGEKLFF

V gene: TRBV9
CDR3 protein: CASSHMTGAYGYTF

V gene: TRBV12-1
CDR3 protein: CASSFVFGSGAIQETQYF

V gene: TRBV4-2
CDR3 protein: CASSIRDRSETQYF

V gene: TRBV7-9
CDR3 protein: CASSPRPGTGDGYTF

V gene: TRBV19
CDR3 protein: CASSTGALGKNIQYF

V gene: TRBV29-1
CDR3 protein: CSVVGTGMGNTEAFF

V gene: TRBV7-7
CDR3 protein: CASSLALSGPQETQYF

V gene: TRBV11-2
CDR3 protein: CASSPGRLAGVQTQYF

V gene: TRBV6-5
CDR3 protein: CASSYLGGPKETQYF

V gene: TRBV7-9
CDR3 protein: CASSYRSGGELFF

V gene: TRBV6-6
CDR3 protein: CASSRGQPGDEQYF

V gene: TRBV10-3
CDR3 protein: CAISERNEKLFF

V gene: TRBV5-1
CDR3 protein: CASSLAAGGETEAFF

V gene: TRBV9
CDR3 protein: CASNTGQGAEEELFF

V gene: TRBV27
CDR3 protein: CASRNSGGGSYEQYF

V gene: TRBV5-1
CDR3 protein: CASSLSGRDTEAFF

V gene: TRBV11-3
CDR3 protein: CASSFASGGGDEQFF

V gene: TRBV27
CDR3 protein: CASSTRGTGTEAFF

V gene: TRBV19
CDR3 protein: CASRDGPAKSEAFF

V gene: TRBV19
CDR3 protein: CASSHRGGSGEQYF

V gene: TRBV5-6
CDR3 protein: CASSSPGLAPHEQYF

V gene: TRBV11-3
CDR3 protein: CASSLEEPGTGGPGGYGYTF

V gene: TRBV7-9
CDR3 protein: CASSFDRGFTEAFF

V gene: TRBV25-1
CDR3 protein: CASSEFGRGAIF

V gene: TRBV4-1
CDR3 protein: CASSLVPGQGTDTQYF

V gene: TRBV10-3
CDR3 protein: CAISEQQTGHGYTF

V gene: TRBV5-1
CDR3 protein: CASSSGTGDEQFF

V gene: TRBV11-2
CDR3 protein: CASSTTSGVSFEQFF

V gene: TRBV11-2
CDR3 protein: CASSLAGQGYYGYTF

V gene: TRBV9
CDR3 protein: CASSVSRGSSGNTIYF

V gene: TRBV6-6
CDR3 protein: CASSYSAPGVAYGYTF

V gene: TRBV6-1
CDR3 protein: CASSEAAGGGDTQYF

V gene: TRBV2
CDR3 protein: CASSEKRGVNEQFF

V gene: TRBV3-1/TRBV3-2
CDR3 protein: CASSQDWPSDPYNEQFF

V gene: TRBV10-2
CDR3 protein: CASSEFYSSSYEQYF

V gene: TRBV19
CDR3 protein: CASRTGKSASEQYF

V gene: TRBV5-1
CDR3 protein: CASSLLGGGVPQNTQYF

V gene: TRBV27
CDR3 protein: CASSPLTGSYGYTF

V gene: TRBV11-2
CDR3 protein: CASSFDGSSYNEQFF

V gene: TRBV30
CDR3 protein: CAWSRTGDQPQHF

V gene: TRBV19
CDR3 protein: CASSIGASGGLTGELFF

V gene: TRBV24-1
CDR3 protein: CATSPASGGGPTGELFF

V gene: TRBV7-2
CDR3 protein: CASSIDRNIQYF

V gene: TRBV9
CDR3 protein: CASSVRQGARDEQFF